Following are 3 T cell receptor beta chains from one sample sequenced in a study of blood T cell repertoires in COVID-19. Assay used: immunoSEQ multiplex PCR; TCRdb lists only in-frame clones, some missing. The table includes a few hundred thousand clones, over 85% detected once. The sequenced sample was peripheral blood. All receptors derive from a woman aged 60 to 75 with COVID-19, enrolled during active disease.

This clone was seen just once. The V call is TRBV6-4, the J call TRBJ1-2; 10 bases line up with TRBD1. Germline CDR1 reads MRHNA; CDR2 reads SNTAGT. V was clipped by 2 bases and J by 5 bases; unmatched bases: 5. The CDR3 extends over 15 amino acids. The CDR3 nucleotides read TGTGCCAGCAGTGACCCGGGACAGGGGATATATGGCTACACCTTC. This codes for CASSDPGQGIYGYTF.

The chain joins TRBV27 to TRBJ1-6; D not certain. V was shortened by 7 bases and J by 3 bases, with 7 bases between the two germline ends. The length of the CDR3 is 13 residues. Germline lookup yields CDR1 MNHEY and CDR2 SMNVEV (reference sequence). The CDR3 nucleotides are TGTGCCAGCACCCGGGACTATAATTCACCCCTCCACTTT. Protein product: CASTRDYNSPLHF.

The chain carries TRBV2 and TRBJ1-4; D is possibly TRBD1 (6 bases). Germline loops: CDR1 SNHLY, CDR2 FYNNEI. Deletions cut 2 bases from V and 8 bases from J, with 6 bases between. The CDR3 covers 12 residues. The CDR3 nucleotides are TGTGCCAGCAGTGAACAGGGGGAAAAACTGTTTTTT. Translating it yields CASSEQGEKLFF.